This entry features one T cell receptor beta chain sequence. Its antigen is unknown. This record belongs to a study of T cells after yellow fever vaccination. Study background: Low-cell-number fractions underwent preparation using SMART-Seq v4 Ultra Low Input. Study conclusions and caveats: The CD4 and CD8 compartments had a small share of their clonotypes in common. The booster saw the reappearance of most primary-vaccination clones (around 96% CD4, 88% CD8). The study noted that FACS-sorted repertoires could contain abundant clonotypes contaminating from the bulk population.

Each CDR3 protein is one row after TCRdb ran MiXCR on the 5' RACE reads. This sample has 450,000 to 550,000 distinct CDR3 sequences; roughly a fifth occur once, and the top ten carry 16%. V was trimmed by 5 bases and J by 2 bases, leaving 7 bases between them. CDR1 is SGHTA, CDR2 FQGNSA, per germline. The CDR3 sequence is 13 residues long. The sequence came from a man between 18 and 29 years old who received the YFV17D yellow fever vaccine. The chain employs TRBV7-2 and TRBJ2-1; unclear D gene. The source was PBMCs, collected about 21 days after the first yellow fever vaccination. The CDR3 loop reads CASSREAYNEQFF. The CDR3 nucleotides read TGTGCCAGCAGCCGCGAGGCCTACAATGAGCAGTTCTTC.